These 29 T cell receptor beta chains were all obtained from the same sample, sequenced in a study of identical twins' blood T cells. TCRdb reprocessed the 5' RACE reads with MiXCR, giving one entry per CDR3 protein. The sample records fewer than 450,000 distinct CDR3 sequences, under 30% being singletons. Sequencing input: PBMCs. Receptors originate from a woman between 18 and 50 years old in good health.

The J gene is TRBJ2-3, the V gene TRBV5-1, with unresolved D. The V and J ends lost 2 bases and 5 bases respectively, with 15 bases between them. Germline-derived CDR1 and CDR2 are SGHRS and YFSETQ. The CDR3 sequence is 15 residues long. CDR3: CASSLITLGKDTQYF. CDR3 DNA sequence: TGCGCCAGCAGCTTAATCACCCTAGGAAAAGATACGCAGTATTTT.

The rearrangement links TRBV29-1 to TRBJ1-2; possibly TRBD1 for D (5 bases). Germline V gene sequence: CDR1 SQVTM, CDR2 ANQGSEA. Trimming stripped 1 base from V and 14 bases from J, with 11 bases between. CDR3 length: 10 residues. CDR3 bases: TGCAGCGTTGAAGGGGGGACCGTGACCTTC. Translated, it gives CSVEGGTVTF.

In this sample, this clonotype turned up once. The chain links TRBV7-9 to TRBJ2-1, with TRBD1 matching 9 bases. Germline CDR1 SEHNR, CDR2 FQNEAQ (reference sequence). This CDR3 has 12 amino acids. V was clipped by 7 bases and J by 9 bases; unmatched bases: 4. Here the CDR3 reads CASNRGRSEQFF. CDR3 sequence (DNA): TGTGCCAGCAACAGGGGGCGCAGTGAGCAGTTCTTC. Variable domain in full (rest from reference TRBV7-9 and TRBJ2-1): DTGVSQNPRHKITKRGQNVTFRCDPISEHNRLYWYRQTLGQGPEFLTYFQNEAQLEKSRLLSDRFSAERPKGSFSTLEIQRTEQGDSAMYLCASNRGRSEQFFGPGTRLTVL.

V gene TRBV9 combines with J gene TRBJ2-2, with TRBD2 identical over 9 bases. The germline V gene encodes CDR1 SGDLS and CDR2 YYNGEE. V was clipped by 3 bases and J by 7 bases; unmatched bases: 7. There are 15 residues in the CDR3. The CDR3 sequence: CASSGAGGPGGELFF. The CDR3 DNA follows: TGTGCCAGCAGCGGGGCGGGAGGGCCCGGCGGGGAGCTGTTTTTT. The full variable domain, rest sourced from reference TRBV9 and TRBJ2-2, is DSGVTQTPKHLITATGQRVTLRCSPRSGDLSVYWYQQSLDQGLQFLIQYYNGEERAKGNILERFSAQQFPDLHSELNLSSLELGDSALYFCASSGAGGPGGELFFGEGSRLTVL.

The rearrangement uses TRBV7-9 and TRBJ1-2, with a weak D call TRBD1 (5 bases). CDR1 and CDR2 (germline): SEHNR, FQNEAQ (reference sequence). V was shortened by 2 bases and J by 5 bases, with 18 bases between the two germline ends. The CDR3 loop spans 16 amino acids. CDR3 in DNA: TGTGCCAGCAGCTTAAAAGGGGCGGAAGCTATTTATGGCTACACCTTC. Encoded protein: CASSLKGAEAIYGYTF.

Sample share makes this clonotype medium-sized. V usage is TRBV20-1 and J usage is TRBJ2-7, with 11 bases fitting TRBD2. Germline-derived CDR1 and CDR2 are DFQATT and SNEGSKA (reference sequence). J lost 0 bases, V lost 1 base, and 5 bases had no gene match. The CDR3 covers 16 residues. CDR3 region: CSARGGTSGFSYEQYF. The CDR3 DNA sequence: TGCAGTGCTAGAGGAGGGACTAGCGGTTTCTCCTACGAGCAGTACTTC.

This clonotype was detected many times. The chain recombines TRBV20-1 with TRBJ2-5, with a weak D call TRBD1 (6 bases). V shed 5 bases and J shed 6 bases, with 16 bases lying between them. CDR3 length: 13 residues. Germline CDR1 DFQATT, CDR2 SNEGSKA (reference sequence). CDR3 sequence (DNA): TGCAGTGCTGTACAGGACAGAAAAAAGACCCAGTACTTC. Translating gives CSAVQDRKKTQYF.

The table lists this clonotype with many counts. The chain has TRBV5-1 and TRBJ1-3, with no clear D. Looked up from germline, CDR1 is SGHRS and CDR2 is YFSETQ. This CDR3 is 14 amino acids long. Deletions cut 4 bases from V and 4 bases from J, with 12 bases between. The CDR3 sequence is CASSPKGQGNTIYF. The CDR3 coding sequence is TGCGCCAGCAGCCCCAAAGGGCAAGGAAACACCATATATTTT.

This sequence joins TRBV2 and TRBJ1-2; D unclear. Germline assignment: CDR1 SNHLY and CDR2 FYNNEI. V shed 2 bases and J shed 2 bases, with 9 bases lying between them. The CDR3 runs 14 residues. For the CDR3, the DNA is TGTGCCAGCAGTGAAATATGGGGAAACTATGGCTACACCTTC. It codes for CASSEIWGNYGYTF.

Turning to this clonotype: Just one base apart from a much larger clone, this may be a read error. The V gene is TRBV6-5, the J gene TRBJ2-3; weak D call: TRBD2 (6 bases). Germline CDR1 MNHEY, CDR2 SVGAGI. This CDR3 contains 14 residues. As DNA, the CDR3 is TGTGCCAACAGTTCCCGGGAGATCACAGATACGCAGTATTTT. Translation: CANSSREITDTQYF.

In its sample, this clonotype was seen many times. The gene calls are TRBV2 and TRBJ1-6; the D is unclear. Germline V lookup: CDR1 SNHLY, CDR2 FYNNEI. With 3 bases removed from V and 11 bases from J, the gap between germline ends came to 11 bases. There are 13 residues in the CDR3. CDR3 DNA: TGTGCCAGCAGTGATATAGGGAATACACCCCTCCACTTT. Translation gives CASSDIGNTPLHF.

This chain uses TRBV14 with TRBJ1-1, with D tentatively TRBD1 (5 bases). The V gene lost 1 base and the J gene lost 10 bases, with 13 bases spanning the gap. This CDR3 region has 13 residues. CDR1 and CDR2 from the germline V gene are SGHDN and FVKESK. This chain's CDR3 is CASSQVAGGGAFF. CDR3 coding DNA: TGTGCCAGCAGCCAAGTTGCGGGTGGGGGAGCTTTCTTT.

V and J are TRBV29-1 and TRBJ1-1; no reliable D call. Per germline, CDR1 SQVTM and CDR2 ANQGSEA. The V gene lost 7 bases and the J gene lost 5 bases, with 17 bases spanning the gap. The CDR3 has 13 amino acids. CDR3 protein: CSAENLGWTEAFF. The DNA of the CDR3 is TGCAGCGCCGAGAACTTAGGGTGGACTGAAGCTTTCTTT. Variable domain in full (rest from reference TRBV29-1 and TRBJ1-1): SAVISQKPSRDICQRGTSLTIQCQVDSQVTMMFWYRQQPGQSLTLIATANQGSEATYESGFVIDKFPISRPNLTFSTLTVSNMSPEDSSIYLCSAENLGWTEAFFGQGTRLTVV.

In its sample, this clonotype was seen many times. The rearrangement joins TRBV19 to TRBJ1-5; no firm D call. Germline V gene data show CDR1 as LNHDA and CDR2 as SQIVND (reference sequence). Trimming left V 7 bases short and J 2 bases short, with 9 bases between. This CDR3 comprises 13 residues. The CDR3 DNA reads TGTGCCAGTAAGCGAGAGGGCAATCAGCCCCAGCATTTT. As protein: CASKREGNQPQHF. Full variable domain (remainder filled in from reference TRBV19 and TRBJ1-5): DGGITQSPKYLFRKEGQNVTLSCEQNLNHDAMYWYRQDPGQGLRLIYYSQIVNDFQKGDIAEGYSVSREKKESFPLTVTSAQKNPTAFYLCASKREGNQPQHFGDGTRLSIL.

This clonotype was detected a few times. The chain uses TRBV2 and TRBJ1-4; the D is unclear. V shed 7 bases and J shed 4 bases, with 19 bases lying between them. CDR1 and CDR2 (germline): SNHLY, FYNNEI. This CDR3 has 16 residues. CDR3: CASTPSGGLYNEKLFF. As DNA, the CDR3 is TGTGCCAGCACTCCTTCTGGCGGGCTTTATAATGAAAAACTGTTTTTT.

V gene TRBV20-1 combines with J gene TRBJ2-1; D possibly matches TRBD1 or TRBD2 (5 bases each). V lost 6 bases and J 4 bases, leaving 19 bases between the germline ends. Germline V gives CDR1 DFQATT, CDR2 SNEGSKA (reference sequence). This CDR3 spans 15 amino acids. In DNA, the CDR3 is TGCAGTGCGACACTATCGGGGCTGGATTACAATGAGCAGTTCTTC. This codes for CSATLSGLDYNEQFF.

This clonotype was detected a few times. V gene TRBV6-6 combines with J gene TRBJ1-6; D ambiguous. The V gene lost 5 bases and the J gene lost 2 bases, with 16 bases spanning the gap. This CDR3 has 17 amino acids. The germline CDR1 and CDR2 sequences are MNHNY and SVGAGI (reference sequence). As DNA, the CDR3 is TGTGCCAGCAGTCCGCGATCTTATGTAACCTATAATTCACCCCTCCACTTT. Translated, it gives CASSPRSYVTYNSPLHF.

The V and J genes are TRBV20-1 and TRBJ1-1, with a possible D match to TRBD1 (6 bases). Between the trimmed V and J ends, which lost 0 bases and 4 bases, there was a span of 9 bases. CDR1 DFQATT and CDR2 SNEGSKA come from the germline V gene (reference sequence). CDR3 size: 13 residues. Here the CDR3 reads CSAREGRGTEAFF. The DNA of the CDR3 is TGCAGTGCTAGAGAGGGCAGGGGCACTGAAGCTTTCTTT.

This sequence joins TRBV5-1 and TRBJ1-2; D is undetermined. V was trimmed by 4 bases and J by 6 bases, leaving 13 bases between them. This CDR3 contains 13 residues. Germline-derived CDR1 and CDR2 are SGHRS and YFSETQ. DNA of the CDR3: TGCGCCAGCAGCACCCGCACCGGGGATGGCTACACCTTC. This translates into CASSTRTGDGYTF.

This clonotype has a handful of counts. The CDR3 region has the DNA TGCAGTGCTAGAGGGGTCCGCGAGCAGTACTTC. The encoded protein is CSARGVREQYF. V is TRBV20-1 and J is TRBJ2-7; D gene ambiguous. The CDR3 is 11 residues long. V shed 1 base and J shed 6 bases, with 7 bases lying between them. CDR1 is DFQATT and CDR2 is SNEGSKA in the germline V gene (reference sequence).

This clonotype was seen a handful of times. The chain has TRBV7-6 and TRBJ2-1; 9 nucleotides match TRBD2. Germline loops: CDR1 SGHVS, CDR2 FNYEAQ. V shed 0 bases, J shed 10 bases, and the junction held 7 bases outside the gene matches. The CDR3 consists of 15 residues. The CDR3 DNA follows: TGTGCCAGCAGCTTAGCTTTTAGCGGGAGATACGAGCAGTTCTTC. Amino acids: CASSLAFSGRYEQFF.

In nucleotides, the CDR3 is TGTGCCAGCAGTCTACAGGGCTCTGGGGCCAACGTCCTGACTTTC. Its protein is CASSLQGSGANVLTF. The rearrangement uses TRBV6-6 and TRBJ2-6, with D possibly TRBD1 on 6 matching bases. Trimming left V 5 bases short and J 0 bases short, with 8 bases between. The germline V gene has CDR1 MNHNY and CDR2 SVGAGI (reference sequence). The CDR3 covers 15 residues.

The count of this clonotype is one. The chain employs TRBV18 and TRBJ1-4; D may be TRBD1 (5 bases). The CDR3 covers 16 residues. With 2 bases removed from V and 2 bases from J, the gap between germline ends came to 12 bases. Germline values: CDR1 KGHSH, CDR2 LQKENI. The CDR3 loop is CASSPMVAGTNEKLFF. The CDR3 DNA reads TGTGCCAGCTCACCAATGGTCGCAGGGACTAATGAAAAACTGTTTTTT.

The chain uses TRBV10-3 and TRBJ2-5, with D tentatively TRBD1 (6 bases). In germline, CDR1 is ENHRY, CDR2 SYGVKD. The length of the CDR3 is 15 residues. The V and J ends lost 2 bases and 1 base respectively, with 11 bases between them. The CDR3 spells CAISEGQPSQETQYF. In DNA, the CDR3 is TGTGCCATCAGTGAGGGACAGCCTTCCCAAGAGACCCAGTACTTC.

This clonotype was picked up a small number of times. This rearrangement joins TRBV12-3 or TRBV12-4 to TRBJ1-6; the D is unclear. The length of the CDR3 is 14 residues. V was shortened by 6 bases and J by 0 bases, with 6 bases between the two germline ends. The CDR3 DNA reads TGTGCCAGCAGCTTCAGCTCCTATAATTCACCCCTCCACTTT. Residues: CASSFSSYNSPLHF.

The chain joins TRBV5-1 to TRBJ2-3; maybe TRBD1 (5 bases). CDR3 length: 14 residues. The germline CDR1 and CDR2 sequences are SGHRS and YFSETQ. V was shortened by 4 bases and J by 5 bases, with 14 bases between the two germline ends. CDR3 nucleotides: TGCGCCAGCAGCCGCCCGCAGGGCGGAGATACGCAGTATTTT. It encodes CASSRPQGGDTQYF.

The CDR3, as DNA: TGTGCCAGCAGGGGACAGGGAAGAAGGCACACCATATATTTT. It codes for CASRGQGRRHTIYF. V usage is TRBV7-9 and J usage is TRBJ1-3; 9 bases fit TRBD1. The CDR3 loop spans 14 amino acids. The junction had 8 bases not matched to a gene; V was cut back by 6 bases and J by 8 bases. The germline V gene encodes CDR1 SEHNR and CDR2 FQNEAQ (reference sequence).

This chain links TRBV20-1 with TRBJ2-7; possible D gene TRBD2, 6 bases. The length of the CDR3 is 15 residues. Deletions cut 0 bases from V and 7 bases from J, with 19 bases between. The germline V gene encodes CDR1 DFQATT and CDR2 SNEGSKA (reference sequence). The CDR3 is CSARDRISGRREQYF. In DNA, the CDR3 is TGCAGTGCTAGAGATCGGATTAGCGGCCGGCGGGAGCAGTACTTC.

CDR3 amino acids: CASRRSSGATGELFF. CDR3 nucleotides: TGTGCCAGCAGAAGATCCTCTGGGGCGACCGGGGAGCTGTTTTTT. J is TRBJ2-2 and V is TRBV3-1; TRBD1 might be the D (5 bases). V was cut by 6 bases and J by 5 bases, with 16 bases left in between. The CDR3 has 15 residues. Germline CDR1 and CDR2: LGHDT and YNNKEL (reference sequence).